This T cell receptor beta chain stems from a study of T cell responses to AZD1222 COVID-19 vaccine. Across the study: Second doses were pooled across both intervals (about 4 or about 12 weeks). Study findings and constraints: The sample set comprised mostly white British donors with more females, and clonal diversity was possibly underestimated. Across spike, vaccine-associated CD4 TCRs were found, dominant at 160-218 and 743-854. In all cases, repertoires were sampled only after the peak T cell response.

This clone showed up just once. The antigen is unknown. Clones were read by immunoSEQ multiplex PCR, and TCRdb kept only the in-frame ones, dropping some. The table lists approximately 110,000 clones, approximately 89% of them singletons. Trimming pared 5 bases from V and 1 base from J, leaving 14 bases between. The CDR3 has 15 amino acids. Germline V gene lookup returns CDR1 SEHNR and CDR2 FQNEAQ (reference sequence). The origin of this receptor is an adult in good health. The source was peripheral blood, collected on day 0 of AZD1222 vaccination. The chain couples TRBV7-9 to TRBJ1-1, with D unclear. The CDR3 region has the DNA TGTGCCAGCAGCCACAACAGCGATGGGAACACTGAAGCTTTCTTT. Its protein is CASSHNSDGNTEAFF. The entire variable domain, with the rest obtained from reference TRBV7-9 and TRBJ1-1, is as follows: DTGVSQNPRHKITKRGQNVTFRCDPISEHNRLYWYRQTLGQGPEFLTYFQNEAQLEKSRLLSDRFSAERPKGSFSTLEIQRTEQGDSAMYLCASSHNSDGNTEAFFGQGTRLTVV.